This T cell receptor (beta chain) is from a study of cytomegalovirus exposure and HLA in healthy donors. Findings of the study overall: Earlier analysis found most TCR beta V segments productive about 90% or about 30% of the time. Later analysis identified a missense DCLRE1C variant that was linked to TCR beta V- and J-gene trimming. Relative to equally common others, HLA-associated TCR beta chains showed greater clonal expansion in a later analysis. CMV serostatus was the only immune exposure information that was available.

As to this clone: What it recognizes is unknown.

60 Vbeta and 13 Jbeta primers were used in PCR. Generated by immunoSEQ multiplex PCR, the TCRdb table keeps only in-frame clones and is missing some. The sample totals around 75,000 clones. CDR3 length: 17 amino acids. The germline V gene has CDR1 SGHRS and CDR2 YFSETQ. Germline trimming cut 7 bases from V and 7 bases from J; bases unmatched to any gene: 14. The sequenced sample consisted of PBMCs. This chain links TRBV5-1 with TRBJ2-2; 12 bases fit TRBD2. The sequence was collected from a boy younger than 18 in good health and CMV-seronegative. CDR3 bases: TGCGCCAGCCGTCGGGAGCTAGCGGGGGGGTTCAACGGGGAGCTGTTTTTT. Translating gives CASRRELAGGFNGELFF.